The 2 T cell receptor beta chains below all came from one sample that was sequenced in a study of cytotoxic CD8 clonotypes in ibrutinib-treated CLL (dated by TCRdb to about 2021). The library relied on the immunoSEQ multiplex PCR assay. TCRdb's version of the immuneACCESS table is confined to in-frame rearrangements and falls short of the full clone set. An unresolved V gene accounts for under half of the shortfall where checked; the remainder is of unknown origin. The sample yields around 310,000 clones; around four fifths were counted once. Under 8.5% of the sample rests with the top ten. The source was PBMCs, collected before ibrutinib treatment. The receptors here all came from a human donor with chronic lymphocytic leukemia.

The gene calls are TRBV7-3 and TRBJ2-5, with D possibly being TRBD1 (5 bases). Germline V gene data show CDR1 as SGHTA and CDR2 as FQGTGA. Trimming left V 5 bases short and J 5 bases short, with 18 bases between. CDR3 size: 15 residues. The CDR3 loop is CASSPHRAGIETQYF. DNA of the CDR3: TGTGCCAGCAGCCCCCATCGCGCAGGGATTGAGACCCAGTACTTC.

The chain recombines TRBV19 with TRBJ1-2; no clear D gene. V shed 6 bases and J shed 4 bases, with 15 bases lying between them. Germline CDR1 LNHDA, CDR2 SQIVND (reference sequence). This CDR3 region has 14 residues. DNA of the CDR3: TGTGCCAGTAGCCTACGAGGAACCGTCTATGGCTACACCTTC. Its translation: CASSLRGTVYGYTF.